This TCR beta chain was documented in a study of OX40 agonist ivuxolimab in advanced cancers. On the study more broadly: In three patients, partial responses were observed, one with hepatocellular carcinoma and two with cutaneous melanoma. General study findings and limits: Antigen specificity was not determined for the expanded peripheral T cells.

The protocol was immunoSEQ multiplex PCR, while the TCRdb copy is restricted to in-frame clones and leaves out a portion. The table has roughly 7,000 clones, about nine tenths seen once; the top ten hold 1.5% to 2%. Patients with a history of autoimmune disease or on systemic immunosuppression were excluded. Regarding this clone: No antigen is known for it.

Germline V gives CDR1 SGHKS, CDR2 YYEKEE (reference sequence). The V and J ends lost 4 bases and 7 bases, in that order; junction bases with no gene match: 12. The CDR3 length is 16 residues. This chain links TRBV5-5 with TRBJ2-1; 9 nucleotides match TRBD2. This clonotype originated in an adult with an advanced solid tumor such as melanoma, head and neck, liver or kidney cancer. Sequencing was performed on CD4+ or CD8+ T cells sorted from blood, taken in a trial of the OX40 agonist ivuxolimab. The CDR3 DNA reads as TGTGCCAGCAGCCCGCTTAGCGGGAGTCACGGGAATGAGCAGTTCTTC. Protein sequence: CASSPLSGSHGNEQFF.